The next 30 T cell receptor beta chains were all read from a single sample in a study of blood T cell repertoires in COVID-19. TCRdb's copy holds only in-frame clones and misses some; the assay was immunoSEQ multiplex PCR. The table lists just over 250,000 clones, around nine tenths of them singletons, with about 10% in the top ten. The source material was peripheral blood. The receptors stem from a man aged 40-50 years who had recovered from COVID-19.

CDR3 sequence (DNA): TGTGCCAGCAGCCCGAGGACGGGGTTAAATCAGCCCCAGCATTTT. Its translation: CASSPRTGLNQPQHF. The V gene is TRBV7-6, the J gene TRBJ1-5; no reliable D call. Germline V CDR1 and CDR2: SGHVS, FNYEAQ. V lost 5 bases and J 4 bases, leaving 15 bases between the germline ends. This CDR3 region has 15 residues.

V usage is TRBV2 and J usage is TRBJ1-5, with TRBD1 as a possible D gene (6 bases). Germline assignment: CDR1 SNHLY and CDR2 FYNNEI. V was shortened by 6 bases and J by 1 base, with 16 bases between the two germline ends. This CDR3 spans 16 amino acids. The CDR3 coding sequence is TGTGCCAGCAGCGGAGATCGGGACAACAGCAATCAGCCCCAGCATTTT. This codes for CASSGDRDNSNQPQHF.

Ten or more counts support this clone. V and J are TRBV19 and TRBJ2-5, with 7 bases fitting TRBD2. The CDR3 extends over 16 amino acids. Unmatched junction bases numbered 13, after V lost 4 bases and J lost 5 bases. Germline CDR1 and CDR2: LNHDA and SQIVND (reference sequence). The CDR3 loop is CASSRVASGIGETQYF. The CDR3 nucleotides are TGTGCCAGTAGTAGGGTAGCCAGCGGGATCGGTGAGACCCAGTACTTC.

The chain links TRBV18 to TRBJ1-2; possible D gene TRBD1, 6 bases. Between the trimmed V and J ends, which lost 6 bases and 2 bases, there was a span of 13 bases. This CDR3 has 14 amino acids. Germline lookup yields CDR1 KGHSH and CDR2 LQKENI. CDR3: CASSLRGQNYGYTF. CDR3 coding DNA: TGTGCCAGCTCCCTCAGGGGTCAGAACTATGGCTACACCTTC.

This clone has only one observation. As DNA, the CDR3 is TGTGCCAGCAGCTTTACTAGCGATAACACAGATACGCAGTATTTT. It translates to CASSFTSDNTDTQYF. This chain uses TRBV7-7 with TRBJ2-3; 7 positions match TRBD2. Germline CDR1 is SSHAT and CDR2 is FNYEAQ (reference sequence). The V gene end was trimmed by 3 bases and the J gene end by 2 bases; junction bases not matched to a gene: 5. This CDR3 contains 15 residues.

The rearrangement uses TRBV19 and TRBJ2-2; 7 positions match TRBD1. The CDR3 runs to 16 residues. Germline CDR1 and CDR2: LNHDA and SQIVND (reference sequence). V shed 5 bases and J 2 bases; nucleotides not matched to a gene: 8. The CDR3 region is CASSSSDRSNTGELFF. The CDR3 nucleotides are TGTGCCAGTAGTTCCTCGGACAGGTCAAACACCGGGGAGCTGTTTTTT.

The chain is built from TRBV7-3 and TRBJ2-5, with 13 bases lining up with TRBD2. The CDR3 is 15 residues long. Looked up from germline, CDR1 is SGHTA and CDR2 is FQGTGA. Trimming at V came to 2 bases and at J to 4 bases, leaving 1 base not matched to a gene. CDR3 nucleotide sequence: TGTGCCAGCAGCTTAGGGACTAGCGGGGTAGAGACCCAGTACTTC. This sequence encodes CASSLGTSGVETQYF.

In its sample, this clone was seen a few times. The rearrangement uses TRBV4-1 and TRBJ2-1, with 13 bases fitting TRBD2. CDR1 and CDR2 (germline): MGHRA, YSYEKL. The length of the CDR3 is 16 residues. Germline trimming cut 2 bases from V and 7 bases from J; bases unmatched to any gene: 5. CDR3 DNA: TGCGCCAGCAGCCAACTGGGACTAGCGGGACGGAATGAGCAGTTCTTC. Amino acid sequence: CASSQLGLAGRNEQFF.

The J gene is TRBJ1-2, the V gene TRBV5-4, with TRBD1 matching 11 bases. Trimming took 2 bases from V and 3 from J; bases not matched to a gene: 9. The germline V gene has CDR1 SGHNT and CDR2 YYREEE (reference sequence). The CDR3 consists of 17 residues. This chain's CDR3 is CASSLPPGQGGDYGYTF. CDR3 sequence (DNA): TGTGCCAGCAGCTTACCTCCGGGACAGGGGGGAGACTATGGCTACACCTTC.

The rearrangement links TRBV30 to TRBJ2-2; D perhaps matches TRBD2 (5 bases). This CDR3 contains 14 residues. Germline CDR1 reads GTSNPN; CDR2 reads SVGIG (reference sequence). V lost 0 bases, J lost 5 bases, and 10 bases lay in between. CDR3 in amino acids: CAWSVLVFTGELFF. The CDR3 bases are TGTGCCTGGAGTGTACTAGTTTTTACCGGGGAGCTGTTTTTT.

The chain has TRBV4-3 and TRBJ2-3; D call uncertain. Trimming took off 0 bases at V and 6 bases at J, with 10 bases between the two ends. The CDR3 contains 14 residues. The V gene's germline CDR1 is LGHNA and CDR2 YSLEER. CDR3 loop: CASSQDEIADTQYF. For the CDR3, the DNA is TGCGCCAGCAGCCAAGATGAAATCGCGGATACGCAGTATTTT.

V gene TRBV25-1 combines with J gene TRBJ2-1, with D uncertain. This CDR3 is built from 11 residues. V gave up 4 bases and J gave up 12 bases, with 10 bases separating them. Looked up from germline, CDR1 is MGHDK and CDR2 is SYGVNS. The CDR3 bases are TGTGCCAGCAGTGTGTTAGAAGTGCAGTTCTTC. It specifies CASSVLEVQFF.

This chain links TRBV18 with TRBJ1-1; TRBD1 aligns across 12 bases. This CDR3 is built from 19 residues. CDR1 KGHSH and CDR2 LQKENI come from the germline V gene. V lost 4 bases and J lost 1; bases outside the gene matches: 13. The CDR3 here is CASSLVPAAGQGANTEAFF. In DNA, the CDR3 is TGTGCCAGCTCACTCGTGCCCGCGGCGGGACAGGGGGCGAACACTGAAGCTTTCTTT.

The V gene is TRBV7-9, the J gene TRBJ2-7; 8 nucleotides match TRBD2. V dropped 4 bases and J dropped 6; count of bases not matched to a gene: 5. This CDR3 comprises 13 residues. Per germline, CDR1 SEHNR and CDR2 FQNEAQ (reference sequence). The CDR3 DNA follows: TGTGCCAGCAGCTCAGGGACTAGTGGCGAGCAGTACTTC. This codes for CASSSGTSGEQYF.

This chain joins TRBV27 and TRBJ1-2; the match to TRBD1 covers 7 bases. The germline V gene has CDR1 MNHEY and CDR2 SMNVEV (reference sequence). Trimming at V came to 6 bases and at J to 6 bases, leaving 4 bases not matched to a gene. This CDR3 has 12 amino acids. The CDR3 DNA is TGTGCCAGCAGGGAGGGGGCGCATGGCTACACCTTC. This sequence encodes CASREGAHGYTF.

This clone was picked up one time. The chain is built from TRBV19 and TRBJ2-1; a weak D match, TRBD1 (6 bases). V shed 9 bases and J shed 3 bases, with 24 bases lying between them. CDR1 and CDR2 (germline): LNHDA, SQIVND (reference sequence). The CDR3 spans 17 residues. CDR3 sequence (DNA): TGTGCCAGCCTCGGTCGAGGGGGAACCACGCTCTACAATGAGCAGTTCTTC. This translates into CASLGRGGTTLYNEQFF.

This chain joins TRBV13 and TRBJ2-2; tentative D call: TRBD2 (5 bases). The CDR3 is 13 residues long. CDR1 is PRHDT, CDR2 FYEKMQ, per germline (reference sequence). V lost 3 bases and J lost 6, with 8 bases in between. This CDR3 is CASSFTRAGELFF. The DNA of the CDR3 is TGTGCCAGCAGCTTTACTAGGGCCGGGGAGCTGTTTTTT.

The CDR3 here is CASSQGAFGGSRVGYTF. CDR3 DNA sequence: TGTGCCAGCAGCCAAGGTGCGTTCGGAGGGTCCAGGGTTGGCTACACCTTC. The J gene is TRBJ1-2, the V gene TRBV4-2; D perhaps matches TRBD1 (5 bases). V lost 1 base and J lost 7, with 22 bases in between. The CDR3 totals 17 residues. Germline lookup yields CDR1 LGHNA and CDR2 YNFKEQ.

The CDR3 here is CASSHRGTGSCYEQYF. The CDR3 DNA is TGCGCCAGCAGTCATAGGGGGACAGGGTCGTGTTACGAGCAGTACTTC. This sequence joins TRBV23-1 and TRBJ2-7, with 9 bases lining up with TRBD1. TRBV23-1 is marked as an open reading frame, function uncertain. The CDR3 is 16 residues long. V trimming: 3 bases; J trimming: 4 bases; junction bases outside the gene matches: 10.

V and J are TRBV4-2 and TRBJ2-5, with D hard to call. CDR3 size: 13 residues. V lost 4 bases to trimming and J lost 5 bases, with 11 bases between them. The germline V gene encodes CDR1 LGHNA and CDR2 YNFKEQ. The DNA for the CDR3 is TGTGCCAGCAGCCTAGAGAGCTGGGAGACCCAGTACTTC. It specifies CASSLESWETQYF.

The rearrangement links TRBV9 to TRBJ2-5; D gene ambiguous. The germline CDR1 and CDR2 sequences are SGDLS and YYNGEE. The length of the CDR3 is 14 residues. The V gene lost 0 bases and the J gene lost 2 bases, with 8 bases spanning the gap. CDR3 sequence (DNA): TGTGCCAGCAGCGTAGGCAACTCACAAGAGACCCAGTACTTC. It encodes CASSVGNSQETQYF.

The CDR3 bases are TGCGCCAGCAGCCAATTTAGCGGGAGGGCCTCCAGTGGGACCCAGTACTTC. Translating gives CASSQFSGRASSGTQYF. The chain joins TRBV4-1 to TRBJ2-5; 11 positions agree with TRBD2. CDR1 MGHRA and CDR2 YSYEKL come from the germline V gene. Germline trimming cut 2 bases from V and 7 bases from J; bases unmatched to any gene: 12. The CDR3 spans 17 residues.

This chain uses TRBV7-8 with TRBJ1-4; D is perhaps TRBD1 (5 bases). V lost 5 bases to trimming and J lost 8 bases, with 18 bases between them. CDR3 length equals 15 residues. CDR1 SGHVS and CDR2 FQNEAQ come from the germline V gene. The CDR3 here is CASSPLVGGIEKLFF. The CDR3 DNA reads TGTGCCAGCAGCCCCCTGGTGGGGGGAATCGAAAAACTGTTTTTT.

This chain connects TRBV10-3 to TRBJ2-3; D not certain. The CDR3 is made up of 12 amino acids. The germline gives CDR1 ENHRY, CDR2 SYGVKD. Between the trimmed V and J ends, which lost 9 bases and 0 bases, there was a span of 7 bases. The chain's CDR3 is CAISLSTDTQYF. The CDR3 DNA follows: TGTGCCATTTCTCTGAGCACAGATACGCAGTATTTT.

This chain joins TRBV12-3 or TRBV12-4 and TRBJ2-1; D gene uncertain. The CDR3 consists of 13 residues. Trimming stripped 10 bases from V and 9 bases from J, with 19 bases between. The CDR3, as DNA: TGTGCCACCAACGGGTTGGGTAGTGGTGAGCAGTTCTTC. As protein: CATNGLGSGEQFF.

As DNA, the CDR3 is TGCAGCGTAAGGACAGTGATATCTGGGGCCAACGTCCTGACTTTC. It specifies CSVRTVISGANVLTF. This sequence joins TRBV29-1 and TRBJ2-6, with D maybe TRBD1 (6 bases). The CDR3 has 15 residues. Trimming shortened V by 6 bases and J by 1 base, and 13 bases separated the two germline ends. Germline V gives CDR1 SQVTM, CDR2 ANQGSEA.

Concerning this clone itself: This same CDR3 is encoded by further DNA sequences in the sample. V and J are TRBV6-5 and TRBJ1-2, with 9 bases matching TRBD1. The CDR3 is 13 residues long. In germline, CDR1 is MNHEY, CDR2 SVGAGI. The J segment lost 4 bases and the V segment lost 6 bases, leaving 3 bases of the junction unmatched. The CDR3 region has the DNA TGTGCCAGCAGGGGACAGGGTTCCTATGGCTACACCTTC. Protein product: CASRGQGSYGYTF.

This chain links TRBV9 with TRBJ2-7; maybe TRBD1 (5 bases). The CDR3 sequence is 13 residues long. Per germline, CDR1 SGDLS and CDR2 YYNGEE. V lost 3 bases and J 4 bases, leaving 11 bases between the germline ends. The CDR3 protein is CASSAGHKYEQYF. Here the CDR3 DNA reads TGTGCCAGCAGCGCCGGACACAAATACGAGCAGTACTTC.

This chain connects TRBV10-3 to TRBJ2-1, with 12 bases fitting TRBD2. This CDR3 region has 14 residues. The germline V gene has CDR1 ENHRY and CDR2 SYGVKD. J was trimmed by 13 bases and V by 0 bases; bases with no gene match: 4. The chain's CDR3 is CAISESGTSGFQFF. The CDR3 DNA reads TGTGCCATCAGTGAGTCCGGGACTAGCGGGTTTCAGTTCTTC.

The genes are TRBV5-4 and TRBJ1-2; 7 bases fit TRBD1. J was trimmed by 2 bases and V by 4 bases; bases with no gene match: 2. Germline CDR1 reads SGHNT; CDR2 reads YYREEE (reference sequence). CDR3 length: 13 amino acids. The CDR3 nucleotides are TGTGCCAGCAGCCCGGACAGGAACTATGGCTACACCTTC. Its protein is CASSPDRNYGYTF.